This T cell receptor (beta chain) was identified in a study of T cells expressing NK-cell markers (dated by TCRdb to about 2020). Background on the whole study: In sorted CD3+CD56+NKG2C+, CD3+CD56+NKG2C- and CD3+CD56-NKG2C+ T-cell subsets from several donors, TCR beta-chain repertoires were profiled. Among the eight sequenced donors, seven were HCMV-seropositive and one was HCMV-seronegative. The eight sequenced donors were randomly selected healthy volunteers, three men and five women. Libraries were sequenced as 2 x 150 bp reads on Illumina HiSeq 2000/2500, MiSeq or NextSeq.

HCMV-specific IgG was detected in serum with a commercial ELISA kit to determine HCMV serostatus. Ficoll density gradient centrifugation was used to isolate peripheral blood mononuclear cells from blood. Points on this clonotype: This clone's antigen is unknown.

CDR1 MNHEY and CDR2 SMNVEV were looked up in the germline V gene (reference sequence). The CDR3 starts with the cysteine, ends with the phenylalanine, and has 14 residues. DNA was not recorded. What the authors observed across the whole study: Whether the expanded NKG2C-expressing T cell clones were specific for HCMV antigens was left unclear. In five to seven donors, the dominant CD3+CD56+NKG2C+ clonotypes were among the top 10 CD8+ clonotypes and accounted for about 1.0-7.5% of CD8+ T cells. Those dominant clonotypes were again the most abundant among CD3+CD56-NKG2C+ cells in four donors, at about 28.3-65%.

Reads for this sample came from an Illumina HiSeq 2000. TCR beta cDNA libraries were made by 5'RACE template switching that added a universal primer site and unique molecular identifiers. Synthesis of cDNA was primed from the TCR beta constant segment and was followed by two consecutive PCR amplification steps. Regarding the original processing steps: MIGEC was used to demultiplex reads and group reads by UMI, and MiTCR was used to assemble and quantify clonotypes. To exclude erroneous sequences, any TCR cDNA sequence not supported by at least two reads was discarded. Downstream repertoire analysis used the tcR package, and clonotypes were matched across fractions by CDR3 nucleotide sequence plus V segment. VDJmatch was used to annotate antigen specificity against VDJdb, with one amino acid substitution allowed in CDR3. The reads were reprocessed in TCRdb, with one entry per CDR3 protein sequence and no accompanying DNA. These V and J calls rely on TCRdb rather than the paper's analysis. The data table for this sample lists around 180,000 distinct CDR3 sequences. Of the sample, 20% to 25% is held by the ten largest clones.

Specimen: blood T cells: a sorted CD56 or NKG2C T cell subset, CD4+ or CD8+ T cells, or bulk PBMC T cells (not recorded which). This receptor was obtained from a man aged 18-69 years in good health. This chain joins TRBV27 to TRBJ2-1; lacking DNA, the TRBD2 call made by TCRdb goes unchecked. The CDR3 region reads CASSPTTSGNEQFF.